Below, one T cell receptor (beta chain) is given with its context. This record belongs to a study of memory CD8 T cells in hepatitis C reinfection. Produced via immunoSEQ multiplex PCR; TCRdb's table is partial and in-frame only. The sample holds some 40,000 clones; roughly 90% are singletons and the top ten take 1.2%. This sample's time point: peak reinfection, 3 to 8 weeks after reinfection detection. TCR sequencing was done directly ex vivo on sorted cells, without expansion in vitro. The CDR3 loop spans 17 amino acids. The ends lost 0 bases at V and 2 bases at J; junction bases unmatched: 8. Per the germline V gene, CDR1 is SGDLS and CDR2 is YYNGEE.

The TCR originated in a man between 18 and 29 years old with hepatitis C virus infection. V usage is TRBV9 and J usage is TRBJ2-3; 8 bases map to TRBD2. Sample: naive CD8+ T cells sorted from blood. The DNA for the CDR3 is TGTGCCAGCAGCGTAGCTCTTAGCGGGGCTTTCACAGATACGCAGTATTTT. Amino acids: CASSVALSGAFTDTQYF.